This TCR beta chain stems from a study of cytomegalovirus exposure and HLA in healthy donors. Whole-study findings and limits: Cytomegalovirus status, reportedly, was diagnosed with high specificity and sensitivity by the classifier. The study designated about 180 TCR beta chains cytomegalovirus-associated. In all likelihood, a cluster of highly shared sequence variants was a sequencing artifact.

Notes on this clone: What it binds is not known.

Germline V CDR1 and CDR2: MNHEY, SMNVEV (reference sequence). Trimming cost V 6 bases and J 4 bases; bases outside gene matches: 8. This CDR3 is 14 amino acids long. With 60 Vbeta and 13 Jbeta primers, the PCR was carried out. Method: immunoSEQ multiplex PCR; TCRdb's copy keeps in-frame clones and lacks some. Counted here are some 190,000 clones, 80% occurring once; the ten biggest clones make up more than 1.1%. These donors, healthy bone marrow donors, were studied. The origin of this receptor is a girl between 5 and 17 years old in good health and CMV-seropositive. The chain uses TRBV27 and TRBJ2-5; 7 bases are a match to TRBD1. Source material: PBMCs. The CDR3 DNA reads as TGTGCCAGCAGCTCCACCCCAGGGGGAGAGACCCAGTACTTC. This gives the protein CASSSTPGGETQYF.